Listed below are T cell receptor beta chains from one sample, sequenced in a study of cytomegalovirus exposure and HLA in healthy donors. The table came from immunoSEQ multiplex PCR; TCRdb's copy has only in-frame clones and leaves some out. The sample consists of 150,000 to 200,000 clones, roughly 80% of them appearing once. Specimen: PBMCs. The receptors derive from a human donor in good health. Both conserved end residues are part of each CDR3. D genes are given only for firm matches. Clone size is shown for a subset of rows, as once, few, many or a class of expanded clone.

TRBV4-2	TRBD1	TRBJ2-5	.	TGTGCCAGCACCGGACAGGGGAGGGAAGAGACCCAGTACTTC	CASTGQGREETQYF
TRBV6-5	.	TRBJ2-7	.	TGTGCCAGCAGTCTAAACAGGGAAGTGCAGTACTTC	CASSLNREVQYF
TRBV7-9	.	TRBJ2-2	few	TGTGCCAGCAGCGAACGACAGAACACCGGGGAGCTGTTTTTT	CASSERQNTGELFF
TRBV5-4	TRBD2	TRBJ2-1	.	TGTGCCAGCAGCCCGCGGGGGGCTGCCTACAATGAGCAGTTCTTC	CASSPRGAAYNEQFF
TRBV15	.	TRBJ2-5	.	TGTGCCACCAGCAGAGAAGCTACCGAAGAGACCCAGTACTTC	CATSREATEETQYF
TRBV5-6	TRBD2	TRBJ2-3	.	TGTGCCAGCAGCTGGGGACTAGCGGCTAGCACAGATACGCAGTATTTT	CASSWGLAASTDTQYF
TRBV4-1	.	TRBJ2-7	.	TGCGCCAGCAGCCAAGAAACGGTAAACTACGAGCAGTACTTC	CASSQETVNYEQYF
TRBV9	.	TRBJ1-5	.	TGTGCCAGCAGCCCCTCGGGAGGTCAGCCCCAGCATTTT	CASSPSGGQPQHF
TRBV27	.	TRBJ2-7	.	TGTGCCAGCAGCAGACAGGTAGACTACGAGCAGTACTTC	CASSRQVDYEQYF
TRBV27	TRBD1	TRBJ2-2	.	TGTGCCAGCATACAGGGGGCCACCGGGGAGCTGTTTTTT	CASIQGATGELFF
TRBV11-2	TRBD1	TRBJ1-6	.	TGTGCCAGCAGCTTCACGGGACAGTATAATTCACCCCTCCACTTT	CASSFTGQYNSPLHF
TRBV4-3	.	TRBJ1-3	.	TGCGCCAGCAGCCAAGAAGGACTTGGAAACACCATATATTTT	CASSQEGLGNTIYF
TRBV19	.	TRBJ2-3	.	TGTGCCAGTAAACGTGGGCTCACAGATACGCAGTATTTT	CASKRGLTDTQYF
TRBV4-3	.	TRBJ1-6	.	TGCGCCAGCAGCCAAGAAGCCGGACAGTCCTCCTCACCCCTCCACTTT	CASSQEAGQSSSPLHF
TRBV11-2	.	TRBJ1-2	.	TGTGCCAGCAGCTTAGTCGGGAGGACCTTC	CASSLVGRTF
TRBV4-1	TRBD2	TRBJ2-7	.	TGCGCCAGCAGCCAAGTGACTAGCGGGGGAACAAAGCTCCTTTACGAGCAGTACTTC	CASSQVTSGGTKLLYEQYF
TRBV10-3	.	TRBJ2-1	.	TGTGCCATCAGTGTCGGCGGATCGACGATTGGTGGGCAGTTCTTC	CAISVGGSTIGGQFF
TRBV4-3	.	TRBJ2-3	few	TGCGCCAGCAGCCAAGTTCTCTCGACTAGTGGTATAGATACGCAGTATTTT	CASSQVLSTSGIDTQYF
TRBV11-2	TRBD2	TRBJ2-5	.	TGTGCCAGCAGCTTAGTACCTAGCGGGGGGCCGATCCAAGAGACCCAGTACTTC	CASSLVPSGGPIQETQYF
TRBV6-5	.	TRBJ2-7	.	TGTGCCAGCAGTTACCAGGGGGGCTACGAGCAGTACTTC	CASSYQGGYEQYF
TRBV19	TRBD2	TRBJ2-7	.	TGTGCCAGTAGCGGACTAGCAAACGGCGAGCAGTACTTC	CASSGLANGEQYF
TRBV29-1	.	TRBJ2-1	.	TGCAGCGTTGTAACAGCCTCCTCCTACAATGAGCAGTTCTTC	CSVVTASSYNEQFF